There are many counts of the clone carrying this TCR beta chain. What it recognizes is unknown. RNA transcripts provided the source from which TCR beta CDR3 regions were amplified. TCR CDR3 underwent first-round RT-PCR with the HTBI primer set. TCRdb re-called the multiplex PCR reads through MiXCR, storing one row per CDR3 protein. The sample carries 600,000 to 700,000 distinct CDR3 sequences, about 45% recorded once. The CDR3 runs 14 residues. Between the trimmed V and J ends, which lost 3 bases and 7 bases, there was a span of 13 bases. In germline, CDR1 is SEHNR, CDR2 FQNEAQ (reference sequence). The sample comes from a study of T cells in Graves' hyperthyroidism and ophthalmopathy. Study results and caveats: Stable hyperthyroidism was separated from ophthalmopathy by a model based on 13 V-J features.

What was sequenced was peripheral blood or thyroid tissue (not recorded which). This clonotype was sampled from an adult man with Graves' disease, either hyperthyroidism or ophthalmopathy (not recorded which). The V call is TRBV7-9, the J call TRBJ1-5, with D tentatively TRBD1 (5 bases). CDR3 in amino acids: CASSFQGDWQPQHF. The CDR3 DNA reads TGTGCCAGCAGCTTCCAGGGCGACTGGCAGCCCCAGCATTTT.